A single sample gave rise to the 32 T cell receptor beta chains below, sequenced in a study of early T cells in non-severe SARS-CoV-2 infection. MiXCR, run by TCRdb on the 5' RACE reads, gives a single entry per CDR3 protein. Here the sample spans 100,000 to 120,000 distinct CDR3 sequences, over 10% being singletons. The sequenced sample was whole blood. All receptors come from an adult who was a healthcare worker with PCR-confirmed SARS-CoV-2 infection or an uninfected control (not recorded which).

This clonotype was detected many times. The rearrangement links TRBV11-2 to TRBJ2-5, with a possible D match to TRBD2 (6 bases). CDR3 length equals 15 residues. Trimming removed 7 bases from V and 7 bases from J, with 22 bases in between. CDR1 and CDR2 (germline): SGHAT, FQNNGV. CDR3 loop: CASNPSWPSVGTQYF. The CDR3 DNA reads TGTGCCAGCAATCCATCCTGGCCTAGCGTCGGGACCCAGTACTTC.

A note on this clonotype: This clone may be a read error of a much larger clone one base away. No conserved phenylalanine or tryptophan ends this CDR3, so it is likely a read error. V usage is TRBV19 and J usage is TRBJ1-5, with D possibly matching TRBD1 (6 bases). Trimming removed 3 bases at V and 4 bases at J, with 10 bases between. Germline V gene data show CDR1 as LNHDA and CDR2 as SQIVND (reference sequence). The CDR3 is made up of 14 amino acids. DNA for the CDR3: TGTGCCAGTAGTATCAGGGGCCATAATCAGCCCCAGCATTTG. This sequence encodes CASSIRGHNQPQHL.

This clonotype was seen repeatedly, ten times or more. The J gene is TRBJ1-2, the V gene TRBV20-1; D gene ambiguous. Trimming removed 5 bases at V and 5 bases at J, with 21 bases between. CDR1 and CDR2 (germline): DFQATT, SNEGSKA (reference sequence). The CDR3 totals 15 residues. The CDR3 here is CSAETGNRVGYGYTF. The CDR3 nucleotides are TGCAGTGCTGAGACCGGCAATCGGGTCGGTTATGGCTACACCTTC.

In its sample, this clonotype was seen many times. The CDR3 bases are TGCGCCAGCAGTGAGTCGATCCCCGGAGGGGCTTTCTTT. Amino acids: CASSESIPGGAFF. The chain recombines TRBV10-1 with TRBJ1-1, with no clear D. The CDR3 is 13 residues long. V lost 0 bases and J lost 11, with 13 bases in between. The V gene's germline CDR1 is WNHNN and CDR2 SYGVQD (reference sequence).

This clonotype was seen ten or more times. The genes are TRBV5-4 and TRBJ2-7; D possibly corresponds to TRBD2 (5 bases). The CDR3 contains 13 residues. The germline V gene has CDR1 SGHNT and CDR2 YYREEE (reference sequence). Trimming shortened V by 1 base and J by 5 bases, and 10 bases separated the two germline ends. CDR3: CASSLSSGNEQYF. The CDR3 nucleotides read TGTGCCAGCAGCTTGTCATCCGGGAACGAGCAGTACTTC.

This clonotype was counted a few times. This rearrangement joins TRBV7-3 to TRBJ1-1; D unclear. V dropped 5 bases and J dropped 6 bases, with 13 bases sitting between them. In germline, CDR1 is SGHTA, CDR2 FQGTGA. This CDR3 region has 13 residues. The CDR3 nucleotides read TGTGCCAGCAGCCCTCGGCCCCGACCTGAAGCTTTCTTT. It translates to CASSPRPRPEAFF.

This clonotype was seen a few times. The chain recombines TRBV10-3 with TRBJ2-2, with D uncertain. Deletions cut 6 bases from V and 0 bases from J, with 2 bases between. Germline V CDR1 and CDR2: ENHRY, SYGVKD. The CDR3 sequence is 12 residues long. CDR3 DNA: TGTGCCATCAGGGCGAACACCGGGGAGCTGTTTTTT. Protein product: CAIRANTGELFF.

This rearrangement joins TRBV7-9 to TRBJ2-1, with D maybe TRBD1 (6 bases). Germline CDR1 SEHNR, CDR2 FQNEAQ (reference sequence). CDR3 size: 17 residues. Trimming stripped 4 bases from V and 3 bases from J, with 19 bases between. CDR3 nucleotide sequence: TGTGCCAGCAGCTCCAGTGGACAGACAACTCACTACAATGAGCAGTTCTTC. This sequence encodes CASSSSGQTTHYNEQFF.

This clonotype was counted ten times or more. The V and J genes are TRBV12-3 or TRBV12-4 and TRBJ2-1; 14 bases align to TRBD2. CDR3 length equals 16 residues. The J segment lost 7 bases and the V segment lost 4 bases, leaving 6 bases of the junction unmatched. CDR3 nucleotides: TGTGCCAGCAGTTACGGACTAGCGGGAGGTGAGAATGAGCAGTTCTTC. Amino acids: CASSYGLAGGENEQFF.

In this sample, this clonotype turned up a few times. The chain combines TRBV19 with TRBJ2-3; 10 nucleotides match TRBD2. The germline gives CDR1 LNHDA, CDR2 SQIVND (reference sequence). V dropped 3 bases and J dropped 0; count of bases not matched to a gene: 6. The CDR3 is 17 amino acids. The CDR3 protein is CASSMTSGSSSTDTQYF. CDR3 sequence (DNA): TGTGCCAGTAGTATGACTAGCGGGTCATCTAGCACAGATACGCAGTATTTT. The whole variable domain, remainder taken from reference TRBV19 and TRBJ2-3, is DGGITQSPKYLFRKEGQNVTLSCEQNLNHDAMYWYRQDPGQGLRLIYYSQIVNDFQKGDIAEGYSVSREKKESFPLTVTSAQKNPTAFYLCASSMTSGSSSTDTQYFGPGTRLTVL.

This clonotype has ten or more counts. J is TRBJ1-2 and V is TRBV3-1; 8 bases line up with TRBD1. J gave up 2 bases and V 3 bases, and 8 bases lay outside the gene matches. This CDR3 is built from 16 residues. Germline values: CDR1 LGHDT, CDR2 YNNKEL (reference sequence). The CDR3 region is CASSQGRTGLNYGYTF. The CDR3 DNA sequence: TGTGCCAGCAGCCAGGGGAGGACAGGGCTAAACTATGGCTACACCTTC.

This clonotype came up a few times. This chain joins TRBV11-1 and TRBJ2-2, with 13 nucleotides matching TRBD2. The V gene's germline CDR1 is SGHAT and CDR2 FQDESV (reference sequence). The CDR3 spans 16 residues. V was clipped by 2 bases and J by 4 bases; unmatched bases: 1. The chain's CDR3 is CASSLTSGRGTGELFF. The CDR3 nucleotides read TGTGCCAGCAGCTTAACTAGCGGGAGGGGCACCGGGGAGCTGTTTTTT.

The J gene is TRBJ1-1, the V gene TRBV5-1; D unclear. V lost 2 bases to trimming and J lost 2 bases, with 10 bases between them. This CDR3 spans 14 amino acids. Germline V CDR1 and CDR2: SGHRS, YFSETQ. CDR3 in DNA: TGCGCCAGCAGCTTAAACACCATCAACACTGAAGCTTTCTTT. Translation gives CASSLNTINTEAFF.

This clonotype has a count of ten or more. The J gene is TRBJ2-2, the V gene TRBV11-2; D may be TRBD2 (5 bases). There are 13 residues in the CDR3. The V gene lost 5 bases and the J gene lost 5 bases, with 9 bases spanning the gap. The germline CDR1 and CDR2 sequences are SGHAT and FQNNGV. CDR3 loop: CASSADLTGELFF. CDR3 in DNA: TGTGCCAGCAGCGCGGACTTGACCGGGGAGCTGTTTTTT.

This clonotype has at least ten counts. CDR3 bases: TGTGCCAGCAGCTTAGACAGGGCAGGAGGTGAGCAGTTCTTC. This gives the protein CASSLDRAGGEQFF. The chain is built from TRBV7-9 and TRBJ2-1; possibly TRBD1 for D (6 bases). This CDR3 spans 14 amino acids. The germline CDR1 and CDR2 sequences are SEHNR and FQNEAQ (reference sequence). Trimming shortened V by 1 base and J by 9 bases, and 13 bases separated the two germline ends.

V is TRBV10-3 and J is TRBJ2-2, with 12 bases lining up with TRBD1. The junction had 5 bases not matched to a gene; V was cut back by 6 bases and J by 0 bases. CDR3 length: 17 amino acids. The germline CDR1 and CDR2 sequences are ENHRY and SYGVKD. DNA for the CDR3: TGTGCCATCAGCAGGGGACAGGGGGCACCGAACACCGGGGAGCTGTTTTTT. Translated, it gives CAISRGQGAPNTGELFF.

This clonotype has a handful of counts. The chain employs TRBV24-1 and TRBJ1-2; D uncertain. The V end lost 4 bases, the J end lost 4 bases, and 9 bases lay between the germline ends. The germline V gene has CDR1 KGHDR and CDR2 SFDVKD. This CDR3 contains 13 residues. The CDR3 DNA is TGTGCCACCAGTGACGCGCGGAGCTATGGCTACACCTTC. It specifies CATSDARSYGYTF.

There are many counts of this clonotype. The CDR3 loop reads CAISSSTERAKNIQYF. The DNA for the CDR3 is TGTGCCATCAGTAGTTCGACGGAGAGGGCCAAAAACATTCAGTACTTC. The chain uses TRBV10-3 and TRBJ2-4; D is ambiguous. Germline values: CDR1 ENHRY, CDR2 SYGVKD. V lost 5 bases, J lost 1 base, and 15 bases lay in between. CDR3 length equals 16 residues.

This clonotype was picked up a small number of times. The J gene is TRBJ2-1, the V gene TRBV19; D might be TRBD2 (5 bases). Looked up from germline, CDR1 is LNHDA and CDR2 is SQIVND (reference sequence). The CDR3 length is 15 residues. The germline V and J ends were trimmed by 4 bases and 9 bases, with 19 bases remaining between them. The DNA for the CDR3 is TGTGCCAGTAGTAGAGGACCCCCAGCCCGGGGTGAGCAGTTCTTC. Protein product: CASSRGPPARGEQFF.

This clonotype is judged medium-sized. The rearrangement joins TRBV5-6 to TRBJ2-7, with D perhaps TRBD1 (6 bases). Germline loops: CDR1 SGHDT, CDR2 YYEEEE. The V end lost 0 bases, the J end lost 8 bases, and 12 bases lay between the germline ends. The CDR3 covers 13 residues. The chain's CDR3 is CASSLGGRVQQYF. The CDR3 DNA follows: TGTGCCAGCAGCTTGGGGGGGCGAGTCCAGCAGTACTTC.

V and J are TRBV19 and TRBJ1-2; D is perhaps TRBD1 (5 bases). This CDR3 comprises 12 residues. In germline, CDR1 is LNHDA, CDR2 SQIVND (reference sequence). The V and J ends lost 5 bases and 10 bases respectively, with 14 bases between them. This CDR3 reads CASSGHPGAYTF. The CDR3 bases are TGTGCCAGTAGTGGCCACCCCGGGGCCTACACCTTC.

V gene TRBV29-1 combines with J gene TRBJ1-2; unclear D gene. V shed 2 bases and J shed 3 bases, with 16 bases lying between them. Looked up from germline, CDR1 is SQVTM and CDR2 is ANQGSEA. The CDR3 has 15 residues. The CDR3 here is CSVETRIPSYYGYTF. The DNA for the CDR3 is TGCAGCGTTGAAACTCGGATCCCCTCCTACTATGGCTACACCTTC.

The gene calls are TRBV11-2 and TRBJ2-1; 9 bases line up with TRBD1. CDR3 length: 15 residues. Germline CDR1 reads SGHAT; CDR2 reads FQNNGV. Trimming cost V 1 base and J 6 bases; bases outside gene matches: 4. CDR3 region: CASSLGDRVGNEQFF. For the CDR3, the DNA is TGTGCCAGCAGCTTAGGGGACAGGGTAGGCAATGAGCAGTTCTTC.

This clonotype was counted many times. This sequence joins TRBV12-3 or TRBV12-4 and TRBJ2-5, with D possibly matching TRBD2 (5 bases). Trimming left V 8 bases short and J 3 bases short, with 13 bases between. The CDR3 runs 13 residues. For the CDR3, the DNA is TGTGCCAGCCTAAAAGGGCGGGAAGAGACCCAGTACTTC. Translation gives CASLKGREETQYF.

The rearrangement uses TRBV19 and TRBJ2-7; D perhaps matches TRBD2 (6 bases). V gave up 9 bases and J gave up 1 base, with 19 bases separating them. This CDR3 spans 15 amino acids. CDR1 LNHDA and CDR2 SQIVND come from the germline V gene (reference sequence). CDR3 in DNA: TGTGCCAGCAGATCAGGGCGGGATGGATCCTACGAGCAGTACTTC. Translation: CASRSGRDGSYEQYF. Together with reference TRBV19 and TRBJ2-7, the CDR3 gives the full variable domain: DGGITQSPKYLFRKEGQNVTLSCEQNLNHDAMYWYRQDPGQGLRLIYYSQIVNDFQKGDIAEGYSVSREKKESFPLTVTSAQKNPTAFYLCASRSGRDGSYEQYFGPGTRLTVT.

Within the sample, this clonotype is medium-sized. The chain has TRBV11-3 and TRBJ2-5; D gene unclear. The CDR3 length is 15 residues. Trimming pared 5 bases from V and 4 bases from J, leaving 17 bases between. CDR1 SGHNT and CDR2 YENEEA come from the germline V gene. CDR3 sequence reads: CASSPYGRLSETQYF. DNA of the CDR3: TGTGCCAGCAGCCCATACGGACGGCTTTCAGAGACCCAGTACTTC.

The CDR3 spells CASSGGAYEQYF. The CDR3 nucleotides read TGTGCCAGCAGTGGCGGGGCCTACGAGCAGTACTTC. This chain joins TRBV11-2 and TRBJ2-7; possibly TRBD2 for D (6 bases). The germline CDR1 and CDR2 sequences are SGHAT and FQNNGV. This CDR3 is built from 12 residues. Trimming took 6 bases from V and 2 from J, leaving 8 bases between them.

The V gene is TRBV7-9, the J gene TRBJ1-3; maybe TRBD1 (5 bases). Trimming cost V 5 bases and J 1 base, with 12 bases left between them. Looked up from germline, CDR1 is SEHNR and CDR2 is FQNEAQ (reference sequence). This CDR3 comprises 15 residues. In DNA form, the CDR3 reads TGTGCCAGCAGCCGGGCTGACAGATCTGGAAACACCATATATTTT. It encodes CASSRADRSGNTIYF.

The genes are TRBV7-3 and TRBJ2-1, with TRBD1 matching over 7 bases. The length of the CDR3 is 16 residues. Trimming removed 1 base from V and 8 bases from J; junction bases left unmatched: 11. Germline loops: CDR1 SGHTA, CDR2 FQGTGA. CDR3 sequence (DNA): TGTGCCAGCAGCTTAAAGGGCAGGGGGATGATGGATGAGCAGTTCTTC. Translated: CASSLKGRGMMDEQFF.

This sequence joins TRBV28 and TRBJ2-5; 9 nucleotides line up with TRBD2. The CDR3 spans 13 residues. V gave up 6 bases and J gave up 9 bases; unmatched junction bases: 8. The germline gives CDR1 MDHEN, CDR2 SYDVKM. The CDR3 reads CASRRGGREAQYF. CDR3 sequence (DNA): TGTGCCAGCAGGCGGGGGGGCCGGGAGGCCCAGTACTTC.

Only a few counts were recorded for this clonotype. The J gene is TRBJ2-5, the V gene TRBV7-9; D is ambiguous. The germline V and J ends were trimmed by 5 bases and 5 bases, with 12 bases remaining between them. The CDR3 is 13 residues long. CDR1 is SEHNR, CDR2 FQNEAQ, per germline (reference sequence). CDR3 sequence (DNA): TGTGCCAGCAGCCAAGGGATCATCGAGACCCAGTACTTC. Encoded protein: CASSQGIIETQYF.

This clonotype was counted between two and nine times. The chain combines TRBV21-1 with TRBJ2-2; TRBD1, the table's D call, lacks a check against the DNA. TRBV21-1 is a pseudogene. The CDR3 runs to 16 residues. The CDR3 region has the DNA TGTGCCAGCAGCACGACCGGGACAGGCCATACCGGGGAGCTGTTTTTT. This translates into CASSTTGTGHTGELFF.